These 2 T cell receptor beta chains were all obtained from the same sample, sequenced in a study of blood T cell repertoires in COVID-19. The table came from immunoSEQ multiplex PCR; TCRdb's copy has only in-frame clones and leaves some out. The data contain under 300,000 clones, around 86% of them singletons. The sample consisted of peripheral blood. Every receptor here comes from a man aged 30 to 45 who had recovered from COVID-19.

The CDR3 reads CASSEAPRDNQPQHF. The CDR3 DNA reads TGTGCCAGCAGTGAAGCTCCCCGGGACAATCAGCCCCAGCATTTT. This sequence joins TRBV2 and TRBJ1-5; D gene ambiguous. Germline V gene data show CDR1 as SNHLY and CDR2 as FYNNEI. This CDR3 has 15 amino acids. V was clipped by 0 bases and J by 3 bases, with 9 bases between them.

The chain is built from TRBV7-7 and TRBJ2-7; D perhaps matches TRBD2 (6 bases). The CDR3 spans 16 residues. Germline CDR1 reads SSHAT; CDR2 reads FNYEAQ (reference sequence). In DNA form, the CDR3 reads TGTGCCAGCAGCCAAGGTGGGGGGACCAGAAGAATGAAAGGGGTAGTC. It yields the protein CASSQGGGTRRMKGVV.